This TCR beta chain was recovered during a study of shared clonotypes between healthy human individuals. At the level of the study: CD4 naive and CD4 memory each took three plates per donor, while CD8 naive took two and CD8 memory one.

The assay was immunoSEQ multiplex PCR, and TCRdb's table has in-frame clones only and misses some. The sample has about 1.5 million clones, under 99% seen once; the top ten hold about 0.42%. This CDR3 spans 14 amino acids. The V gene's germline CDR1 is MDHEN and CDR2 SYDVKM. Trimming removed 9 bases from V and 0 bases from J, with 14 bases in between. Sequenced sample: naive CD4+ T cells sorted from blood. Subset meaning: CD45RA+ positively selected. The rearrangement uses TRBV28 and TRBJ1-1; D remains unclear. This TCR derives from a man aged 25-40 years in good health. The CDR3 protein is CASTPRTVNTEAFF. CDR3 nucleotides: TGTGCCAGTACACCCCGCACTGTGAACACTGAAGCTTTCTTT.